This T cell receptor (beta chain) was recovered during a study of blood T cells in healthy people across ages. Alongside a J-beta primer mix, a sample-barcoded 5' primer served in a second PCR lasting about 7 to 11 cycles. TCRdb processed the 5' RACE reads anew with MiXCR; each CDR3 protein has one entry. Altogether about 1.6 million distinct CDR3 sequences are present, about 31% being singletons, with the ten largest covering about 11%. In its sample, this clonotype was seen a few times. The germline V gene encodes CDR1 MNHNS and CDR2 SASEGT. The CDR3 runs to 12 residues. The trim removed 8 bases at V and 4 bases at J, leaving 4 bases unmatched. Roughly 10 milliliters of peripheral blood were drawn from each donor. Every sample yielded at least 7 million isolated PBMCs.

The TCR was taken from a woman aged 25-40 years in good health. The chain carries TRBV6-1 and TRBJ2-7; 8 nucleotides match TRBD2. The specimen was blood. CDR3 loop: CASGPGGYEQYF. For the CDR3, the DNA is TGTGCCAGCGGTCCGGGAGGGTACGAGCAGTACTTC.